These T cell receptor beta chains were read from a single sample in a study of PD-1 blockade in classical Hodgkin lymphoma. Libraries were prepared by immunoSEQ multiplex PCR; TCRdb keeps only in-frame clonotypes and omits some of them. The sample lists about 20,000 clones; 84% were seen once. Sample: CD8+ T cells from blood, taken before the fourth cycle of nivolumab. These receptors all come from a human donor with classical Hodgkin lymphoma. Both conserved end residues are part of each CDR3. Each record gives: clone size, J gene, D gene, V gene, CDR3 length, CDR3 protein, CDR3 DNA. A D gene is named only where the DNA matches it firmly. Rows give clone size only sometimes, using once, few, many, or a class for an expanded clone.

NA	TRBJ2-7	TRBD1	TRBV14	16	CASSPRTGMASYEQYF	TGTGCCAGCAGCCCTCGGACAGGGATGGCTTCCTACGAGCAGTACTTC
NA	TRBJ1-2	TRBD1	TRBV11-2	14	CASSLGTAYYGYTF	TGTGCCAGCAGCTTGGGGACAGCTTACTATGGCTACACCTTC
NA	TRBJ2-7	NA	TRBV11-2	18	CASSLGAIITGGVYEQYF	TGTGCCAGCAGCTTAGGGGCTATAATTACGGGTGGTGTCTACGAGCAGTACTTC
NA	TRBJ2-7	NA	TRBV6-5	13	CASSYQGGYEQYF	TGTGCCAGCAGTTACCAGGGCGGTTACGAGCAGTACTTC
NA	TRBJ1-1	TRBD1	TRBV4-3	18	CASSHARGSIRKDPEAFF	TGCGCCAGCAGCCATGCCAGGGGGAGTATTAGGAAAGATCCTGAAGCTTTCTTT
NA	TRBJ2-7	NA	TRBV11-2	15	CASSLVRGTSYEQYF	TGTGCCAGCAGCTTAGTCAGGGGCACCTCCTACGAGCAGTACTTC
NA	TRBJ2-2	TRBD1	TRBV4-2	16	CASSKETGPNTGELFF	TGTGCCAGCAGCAAGGAGACAGGGCCTAACACCGGGGAGCTGTTTTTT
NA	TRBJ2-4	NA	TRBV2	15	CASSAAALAKNIQYF	TGTGCCAGCAGTGCAGCAGCCCTAGCCAAAAACATTCAGTACTTC
NA	TRBJ2-1	TRBD1	TRBV13	15	CASSLSGQGNNEQFF	TGTGCCAGCAGCTTGTCGGGACAGGGAAACAATGAGCAGTTCTTC
NA	TRBJ2-7	NA	TRBV27	14	CASSLDRRYYEQYF	TGTGCCAGCAGCCTCGACAGGCGATACTACGAGCAGTACTTC
NA	TRBJ1-1	TRBD1	TRBV4-2	15	CASSQQGQGNTEAFF	TGTGCCAGCAGCCAACAAGGACAGGGCAACACTGAAGCTTTCTTT
NA	TRBJ2-7	NA	TRBV4-1	16	CASSQGGHLTAYEQYF	TGCGCCAGCAGCCAAGGAGGCCATTTAACGGCCTACGAGCAGTACTTC
once	TRBJ1-2	NA	TRBV9	16	CASSDGYAPSNYGYTF	TGTGCCAGCAGTGACGGATACGCGCCGTCTAACTATGGCTACACCTTC
few	TRBJ1-2	NA	TRBV7-9	13	CASSSFPNYGYTF	TGTGCCAGCAGCTCCTTTCCGAATTATGGCTACACCTTC
NA	TRBJ2-7	TRBD1	TRBV10-3	15	CAISELRQGSYEQYF	TGTGCCATCAGTGAACTCCGACAGGGGTCCTACGAGCAGTACTTC
NA	TRBJ1-2	TRBD1	TRBV4-2	14	CASSSRTGESGYTF	TGTGCCAGCAGCTCGCGGACAGGGGAGTCTGGCTACACCTTC
NA	TRBJ1-1	TRBD1	TRBV6-5	13	CASKGTGAFEAFF	TGTGCCAGCAAAGGCACAGGGGCCTTTGAAGCTTTCTTT
NA	TRBJ2-3	NA	TRBV5-1	13	CASSTPPGDTQYF	TGCGCCAGCAGCACCCCACCGGGAGATACGCAGTATTTT
NA	TRBJ2-7	NA	TRBV2	15	CASNLPGLSGYEQYF	TGTGCCAGCAACTTACCGGGCCTCAGCGGGTACGAGCAGTACTTC
NA	TRBJ2-1	NA	TRBV9	15	CASSVEGRQLNEQFF	TGTGCCAGCAGCGTAGAAGGACGGCAGCTAAATGAGCAGTTCTTC
once	TRBJ1-2	TRBD1	TRBV19	15	CASSAPGQGNYGYTF	TGTGCCAGTAGTGCACCGGGACAGGGGAACTATGGCTACACCTTC
NA	TRBJ1-1	NA	TRBV5-6	14	CASSRAGMNTEAFF	TGTGCCAGCAGCCGCGCTGGGATGAACACTGAAGCTTTCTTT
NA	TRBJ2-1	TRBD1	TRBV4-3	16	CASSQAGTGGNNEQFF	TGCGCCAGCAGCCAAGCCGGGACAGGGGGAAACAATGAGCAGTTCTTC
NA	TRBJ2-5	NA	TRBV19	14	CASSIGTAQETQYF	TGTGCCAGTAGTATAGGGACAGCCCAAGAGACCCAGTACTTC
NA	TRBJ1-5	NA	TRBV7-2	14	CASRSGYSNQPQHF	TGTGCCAGCAGATCCGGATATAGCAATCAGCCCCAGCATTTT
NA	TRBJ1-4	NA	TRBV4-1	19	CASSQSRTRAVVPNEKLFF	TGCGCCAGCAGCCAATCGAGGACGCGAGCGGTTGTCCCTAATGAAAAACTGTTTTTT
NA	TRBJ2-2	TRBD2	TRBV9	17	CASSVPRGGGPGGELFF	TGTGCCAGCAGCGTCCCACGGGGCGGGGGGCCTGGCGGGGAGCTGTTTTTT
NA	TRBJ2-3	TRBD2	TRBV9	14	CASSSSGGPGTQYF	TGTGCCAGCTCATCTAGCGGGGGACCGGGTACGCAGTATTTT
NA	TRBJ2-2	TRBD1	TRBV2	16	CASGPGQGTNTGELFF	TGTGCCAGCGGTCCCGGACAGGGCACGAACACCGGGGAGCTGTTTTTT
NA	TRBJ2-7	NA	TRBV19	14	CASSIVGSSYEQYF	TGTGCCAGTAGTATCGTGGGGAGCTCCTACGAGCAGTACTTC
NA	TRBJ1-1	NA	TRBV28	12	CASSLRSAEAFF	TGTGCCAGCAGTTTAAGGTCGGCTGAAGCTTTCTTT
NA	TRBJ1-6	NA	TRBV25-1	16	CASSGGGPLYNSPLHF	TGTGCCAGCAGTGGCGGAGGGCCATTATATAATTCACCCCTCCACTTT
once	TRBJ2-7	NA	TRBV4-2	14	CASSQERGRYEQYF	TGTGCCAGCAGCCAAGAACGGGGGCGGTACGAGCAGTACTTC
NA	TRBJ1-1	TRBD1	TRBV2	12	CATTTGENEAFF	TGTGCCACCACGACAGGGGAGAATGAAGCTTTCTTT
NA	TRBJ2-3	NA	TRBV9	13	CASSRGAADTQYF	TGTGCCAGCAGCCGCGGGGCCGCAGATACGCAGTATTTT
NA	TRBJ1-2	NA	TRBV4-3	15	CASSQDLEGASGYTF	TGCGCCAGCAGCCAAGATCTTGAAGGGGCGAGCGGCTACACCTTC
NA	TRBJ1-1	NA	TRBV28	15	CASRPPKGLGTEAFF	TGTGCCAGCAGGCCCCCGAAGGGGCTGGGGACTGAAGCTTTCTTT
NA	TRBJ2-7	TRBD2	TRBV4-1	19	CASSQALGLTSGGPYEQYF	TGCGCCAGCAGCCAGGCCCTGGGGCTGACTAGCGGGGGCCCCTACGAGCAGTACTTC
NA	TRBJ2-1	TRBD1	TRBV30	13	CAWSRDRDNEQFF	TGTGCCTGGTCCCGGGACAGGGACAATGAGCAGTTCTTC
NA	TRBJ1-3	NA	TRBV5-6	13	CASAAGRRSTIYF	TGTGCCAGCGCAGCGGGACGCCGGTCCACCATATATTTT
NA	TRBJ2-7	NA	TRBV30	12	CAWSDFALRQYF	TGTGCCTGGAGTGATTTCGCGTTAAGGCAGTACTTC
NA	TRBJ2-4	TRBD1	TRBV25-1	17	CASSESGQGGPKNIQYF	TGTGCCAGCAGTGAGTCGGGACAGGGGGGCCCTAAAAACATTCAGTACTTC
NA	TRBJ2-5	TRBD2	TRBV6-6	15	CASSFLAGGGETQYF	TGTGCCAGCAGTTTCCTAGCGGGGGGCGGTGAGACCCAGTACTTC
NA	TRBJ1-4	NA	TRBV19	13	CASSIGRNEKLFF	TGTGCCAGTAGTATTGGCAGAAATGAAAAACTGTTTTTT
NA	TRBJ1-1	NA	TRBV19	14	CASSIAGANTEAFF	TGTGCCAGTAGTATCGCAGGGGCGAACACTGAAGCTTTCTTT
NA	TRBJ1-1	NA	TRBV29-1	14	CSVGGVLLNTEAFF	TGCAGCGTAGGAGGGGTATTGTTGAACACTGAAGCTTTCTTT